These 17 T cell receptor beta chains were sequenced from one sample in a study of CD8 T cells in Susac syndrome. The RNA input was about 0.5 to 1 ug, and it was reverse transcribed with random hexamers. MiXCR was run by TCRdb on the immunoSEQ multiplex PCR reads, yielding one entry per CDR3 protein. The table records around 150,000 distinct CDR3 sequences, around 94% of them present only once. What was sequenced was CD4+ T cells from PBMCs. Receptors originate from a human donor in good health.

The genes are TRBV30 and TRBJ1-2; D remains unclear. V was pared by 2 bases and J by 3 bases, with 10 bases between. Germline loops: CDR1 GTSNPN, CDR2 SVGIG (reference sequence). The CDR3 covers 13 residues. The CDR3 nucleotides are TGTGCCTGGAGTCTTGGGAGCTACTATGGCTACACCTTC. It is translated as CAWSLGSYYGYTF.

The chain links TRBV30 to TRBJ2-1, with D possibly being TRBD1 (5 bases). V was cut by 2 bases and J by 4 bases, with 9 bases left in between. The CDR3 consists of 13 residues. Germline CDR1 and CDR2: GTSNPN and SVGIG (reference sequence). CDR3 region: CAWSSDSYNEQFF. The CDR3 nucleotides are TGTGCCTGGAGTAGTGACAGTTACAATGAGCAGTTCTTC.

This CDR3 reads CASSPNLASPLHF. The CDR3 nucleotides are TGTGCCAGCAGTCCCAATCTCGCTTCACCCCTCCACTTT. V gene TRBV12-3 or TRBV12-4 combines with J gene TRBJ1-6; no firm D call. The length of the CDR3 is 13 residues. V was pared by 5 bases and J by 9 bases, with 11 bases between.

This sequence joins TRBV9 and TRBJ2-1; 7 bases map to TRBD2. Germline V CDR1 and CDR2: SGDLS, YYNGEE. The CDR3 is 17 residues long. Trimming removed 3 bases from V and 0 bases from J; junction bases left unmatched: 9. The CDR3 region is CASSASGAVLSYNEQFF. The CDR3 DNA is TGTGCCAGCAGCGCAAGCGGGGCGGTCCTCTCCTACAATGAGCAGTTCTTC. Full variable domain (outside the CDR3, taken from reference TRBV9 and TRBJ2-1): DSGVTQTPKHLITATGQRVTLRCSPRSGDLSVYWYQQSLDQGLQFLIQYYNGEERAKGNILERFSAQQFPDLHSELNLSSLELGDSALYFCASSASGAVLSYNEQFFGPGTRLTVL.

This clonotype was picked up a small number of times. The chain joins TRBV30 to TRBJ1-2; no firm D call. The CDR3 sequence is 13 residues long. V lost 5 bases, J lost 1 base, and 11 bases lay in between. Per the germline V gene, CDR1 is GTSNPN and CDR2 is SVGIG (reference sequence). CDR3 amino acids: CAWGDGFNYGYTF. The DNA for the CDR3 is TGTGCCTGGGGAGACGGGTTTAACTATGGCTACACCTTC.

The chain carries TRBV20-1 and TRBJ2-5; 11 bases agree with TRBD2. The CDR3 runs 16 residues. J was trimmed by 2 bases and V by 3 bases; bases with no gene match: 8. Per the germline V gene, CDR1 is DFQATT and CDR2 is SNEGSKA (reference sequence). The CDR3 sequence is CSASLAGGLIQETQYF. The CDR3 bases are TGCAGTGCTAGCCTAGCGGGGGGCCTCATTCAAGAGACCCAGTACTTC.

The chain couples TRBV29-1 to TRBJ1-2; 9 positions match TRBD1. J lost 3 bases, V lost 8 bases, and 10 bases had no gene match. The germline V gene encodes CDR1 SQVTM and CDR2 ANQGSEA. CDR3 length: 14 residues. Written as DNA, the CDR3 is TGCAGCTCCTATCGGGACAGGGTTGACTATGGCTACACCTTC. Amino acid sequence: CSSYRDRVDYGYTF.

The chain recombines TRBV20-1 with TRBJ1-2; unclear D gene. The germline V and J ends were trimmed by 0 bases and 4 bases, with 15 bases remaining between them. CDR1 DFQATT and CDR2 SNEGSKA come from the germline V gene (reference sequence). This CDR3 is built from 15 residues. CDR3 loop: CSARDPRRDIYGYTF. CDR3 nucleotide sequence: TGCAGTGCTAGAGATCCGAGACGCGACATCTATGGCTACACCTTC.

The chain links TRBV20-1 to TRBJ1-5, with 7 bases identical to TRBD1. Trimming at V came to 5 bases and at J to 4 bases, leaving 8 bases not matched to a gene. The CDR3 contains 14 residues. CDR1 DFQATT and CDR2 SNEGSKA come from the germline V gene (reference sequence). CDR3 DNA sequence: TGCAGTGCTGTCACAGGGGCTGGGAATCAGCCCCAGCATTTT. Protein: CSAVTGAGNQPQHF.

The chain recombines TRBV20-1 with TRBJ2-7, with D tentatively TRBD2 (6 bases). Looked up from germline, CDR1 is DFQATT and CDR2 is SNEGSKA (reference sequence). The CDR3 is 16 amino acids. V was trimmed by 3 bases and J by 0 bases, leaving 18 bases between them. The CDR3 reads CSASRTRGRSSYEQYF. DNA of the CDR3: TGCAGTGCTAGCCGGACACGGGGGAGGTCCTCCTACGAGCAGTACTTC.

The rearrangement uses TRBV4-1 and TRBJ2-3; D is possibly TRBD1 or TRBD2 (5 bases each). V lost 1 base and J 6 bases, leaving 17 bases between the germline ends. The CDR3 runs to 16 residues. Germline values: CDR1 MGHRA, CDR2 YSYEKL. DNA of the CDR3: TGCGCCAGCAGCCAAGGAATGACAGCGGTAGATGATACGCAGTATTTT. It codes for CASSQGMTAVDDTQYF.

The chain combines TRBV18 with TRBJ1-5; D remains ambiguous. Germline V gene data show CDR1 as KGHSH and CDR2 as LQKENI. The length of the CDR3 is 13 residues. V gave up 3 bases and J gave up 3 bases, with 6 bases separating them. The CDR3, as DNA: TGTGCCAGCTCACCGGCGAACAATCAGCCCCAGCATTTT. Its translation: CASSPANNQPQHF.

This clonotype was seen only once. The CDR3 DNA is TGTGCCAGTAGTACCCGGGGGAATTCACCCCTCCACTTT. This gives the protein CASSTRGNSPLHF. The chain couples TRBV19 to TRBJ1-6, with a weak D call TRBD1 (5 bases). The V and J ends lost 4 bases and 7 bases respectively, with 8 bases between them. The CDR3 is 13 amino acids. Germline V lookup: CDR1 LNHDA, CDR2 SQIVND (reference sequence).

The gene calls are TRBV6-5 and TRBJ1-6, with 7 bases aligning to TRBD1. The germline gives CDR1 MNHEY, CDR2 SVGAGI. Germline trimming cut 2 bases from V and 10 bases from J; bases unmatched to any gene: 8. The CDR3 is 15 residues long. The CDR3 reads CASSYRQGIGSPLHF. DNA for the CDR3: TGTGCCAGCAGTTACAGACAGGGAATTGGCTCACCCCTCCACTTT.

This chain links TRBV5-1 with TRBJ2-1; D gene ambiguous. This CDR3 region has 14 residues. The germline gives CDR1 SGHRS, CDR2 YFSETQ. V was pared by 4 bases and J by 5 bases, with 13 bases between. The CDR3 sequence: CASSRFGRDNEQFF. The CDR3 DNA sequence: TGCGCCAGCAGCCGTTTCGGACGGGACAATGAGCAGTTCTTC.

The table lists this clonotype with a count of one. The CDR3 sequence is CASTEQEQPQHF. CDR3 nucleotide sequence: TGTGCCAGTACCGAACAGGAACAGCCCCAGCATTTT. J is TRBJ1-5 and V is TRBV19, with D perhaps TRBD1 (5 bases). This CDR3 comprises 12 residues. Trimming removed 7 bases at V and 7 bases at J, with 11 bases between. Germline V lookup: CDR1 LNHDA, CDR2 SQIVND (reference sequence).

The J gene is TRBJ2-6, the V gene TRBV2; 10 bases align to TRBD2. From germline, CDR1 is SNHLY and CDR2 FYNNEI. The CDR3 length is 18 residues. The J segment lost 0 bases and the V segment lost 3 bases, leaving 5 bases of the junction unmatched. For the CDR3, the DNA is TGTGCCAGCAGTGATTCTCCTAGCGGGGGCTCTGGGGCCAACGTCCTGACTTTC. This encodes CASSDSPSGGSGANVLTF.